Given below is one T cell receptor (beta chain) in context. This clone was observed a handful of times. Its binding antigen is unknown. Within one base of it there is no much larger clone, and no base qualities were kept. The CDR3 contains 11 residues, cysteine and phenylalanine counted. The entry retains the CDR3 DNA only, 33 bases that are in frame from base 1. V and J are truncated by 3 bases and 8 bases respectively, leaving an intervening sequence of 5 bases. This sample is part of a study of T cell responses to AZD1222 COVID-19 vaccine (dated by TCRdb to 2020 to 2022). Looking at the study overall: AZD1222 recipients with second doses at about 4 weeks or about 12 weeks were pooled, because spike-specific TCR depth and breadth did not differ between schedules. Trial participants were enrolled into age subgroups of 18-55, 56-69 and 70-plus years, which contained about 160, 30 and 59 TCR-sequenced participants, respectively. A total of 233 trial participants underwent TCR sequencing, of whom some 210 received two doses of AZD1222 and about 25 received two doses of the MenACWY control vaccine.

The CDR3 regions of human TCRbeta chains were analyzed by immunosequencing. The paper's data handling went like this. Repertoire TCRs were checked for matches against a reference library of SARS-CoV-2-specific TCRs that had been generated using the MIRA antigen-specificity platform. Breadth was defined as the fraction of unique TCRs that were SARS-CoV-2-associated. Depth was defined as the fraction of total T cells that were SARS-CoV-2-associated. Using the MIRA data, each spike-specific TCR was mapped to the spike region that the TCR reacts to and placed in a CD4 or CD8 class. Log10-transformed breadth and depth values were compared by one-way ANOVA with Sidak's multiple comparisons tests. TCRdb retrieved this table from immuneACCESS and kept in-frame rearrangements only. Not all clones are present; in checked studies, unresolved V genes account for under half, and no reason is known for the remainder. The DNA gave D and trimming, while V, J and clone size come from that table. The sample includes 85,000 to 130,000 clones, with around 90% observed a single time. More than 6.5% of the sample lies in the top ten.

Summary of the overall study and its limitations: The 56-69-year group was small, and its depth increase did not reach significance, likely because of low power. After two AZD1222 doses, both the breadth and the depth of spike-specific TCRs were significantly higher than at day 0 and than in MenACWY recipients. Most participants were white British and females outnumbered males, and the authors suggested that clonal diversity may have been underestimated. Only five or six AZD1222 recipients were SARS-CoV-2 seropositive at baseline, limiting conclusions about previously exposed vaccinees. Epitopes outside the regions mutated in the B.1.351 and B.1.1.7 variants were reportedly recognized by nearly half of the unique spike-specific TCRs. CD4 TCRs associated with the vaccine covered the entire spike protein, and the dominant responses were in regions 160-218 and 743-854. Because no samples from the day 14 peak response were available, repertoires could be characterized only after the peak T cell response.

What the time point label conveys for this sample: baseline before first vaccination. Vaccinee samples were obtained from the UK trials COV001 and COV002, which included a single-blind randomized controlled phase 2/3 trial of AZD1222 (ChAdOx1 nCoV-19) in healthy adults. For TCRbeta chain sequencing, PBMC samples were collected from trial participants at day 0 and at day 28 after the second dose. The chain joins TRBV12-3 or TRBV12-4 to TRBJ2-1; no D gene is confidently identified. The source was peripheral blood, collected on day 0 of AZD1222 vaccination. This TCR was recovered from an adult in good health. CDR3 sequence: CASSFVYEQFF. The bases read TGTGCCAGCAGTTTTGTATATGAGCAGTTCTTC.